The rows below give T cell receptor beta chains drawn from one sample of a study of a mutant IDH1 vaccine in newly diagnosed glioma. Their specific antigens are unknown. Produced via immunoSEQ multiplex PCR; TCRdb's table is partial and in-frame only. The sample carries roughly 50,000 clones, 84% recorded once. The source material was PBMCs, sampled from a glioma patient whose treatment included an IDH1 peptide vaccine. Source of these receptors: a woman under 30 with glioma. The CDR3 runs from the conserved cysteine through the conserved F or W. The order of the fields is D gene, CDR3 length, clone size, J gene, V gene, CDR3 protein, CDR3 DNA. A D gene is named only where the DNA matches it firmly. Expanded clones get a size class; other rows say once, few or many, or leave the size out.

. 17 . TRBJ1-4 TRBV19 CASSIQARQALNEKLFF TGTGCCAGTAGTATTCAAGCTCGACAGGCTCTTAATGAAAAACTGTTTTTT
TRBD2 15 . TRBJ2-1 TRBV2 CASSVSGISYNEQFF TGTGCCAGCAGTGTTAGCGGGATCTCCTACAATGAGCAGTTCTTC
. 14 . TRBJ2-7 TRBV5-1 CASSENRVTYEQYF TGCGCCAGCAGCGAGAACAGGGTTACCTACGAGCAGTACTTC
. 13 . TRBJ1-3 TRBV7-2 CASSPGVWGTIYF TGTGCCAGCAGCCCTGGGGTCTGGGGGACCATATATTTT
TRBD1 14 once TRBJ1-5 TRBV6-6 CASSGQGSNQPQHF TGTGCCAGCAGTGGACAGGGAAGCAATCAGCCCCAGCATTTT
. 16 once TRBJ2-1 TRBV27 CASSPRVEGPLGEQFF TGTGCCAGCAGCCCCCGTGTGGAGGGGCCTCTAGGCGAGCAGTTCTTC
. 15 . TRBJ2-5 TRBV7-7 CASSLEGGAPETQYF TGTGCTAGCAGCTTAGAGGGGGGCGCTCCGGAGACCCAGTACTTC
. 15 . TRBJ2-1 TRBV4-2 CASSQDQASYNEQFF TGTGCCAGCAGCCAAGATCAGGCGTCCTACAATGAGCAGTTCTTC
TRBD1 13 . TRBJ1-1 TRBV6-4 CASRGTGATEAFF TGTGCCAGCAGGGGGACAGGGGCGACTGAAGCTTTCTTT
. 14 . TRBJ1-3 TRBV6-4 CASSRTAQGNTIYF TGTGCCAGCAGCAGAACAGCGCAAGGAAACACCATATATTTT
. 15 . TRBJ2-5 TRBV21-1 CASSKARGPQETQYF TGTGCCAGCAGCAAAGCCCGGGGGCCTCAAGAGACCCAGTACTTC
. 15 few TRBJ2-6 TRBV6-6 CASSYTEPGANVLTF TGTGCCAGCAGTTATACCGAACCTGGGGCCAACGTCCTGACTTTC
. 14 . TRBJ1-6 TRBV27 CASSDGGSNSPLHF TGTGCCAGCAGCGACGGGGGATCTAATTCACCCCTCCACTTT
. 12 once TRBJ2-3 TRBV5-1 CASRRGTDTQYF TGCGCCAGCAGAAGAGGCACAGATACGCAGTATTTT
. 12 . TRBJ2-7 TRBV7-2 CASSLDHYEQYF TGTGCCAGCAGCTTAGATCACTACGAGCAGTACTTC